This T cell receptor (beta chain) is drawn from a study of shared clonotypes between healthy human individuals. With regard to this clone: What it binds is unknown.

CD45RO negativity and positive selection for CCR7 defined naive CD8 cells, a population that excluded terminally differentiated effector memory CD45RA+ cells. Repertoires were generated with immunoSEQ multiplex PCR, while TCRdb's copy carries only in-frame clones and drops some. The sample shows millions of clones, about 93% of them seen only once. Study-wide findings and caveats: Generation probabilities of non-shared clonotypes were lower (relative to those shared by all four donors). Clonotype sharing among donors was thought likely to change with sequencing depth.

Looked up from germline, CDR1 is MNHEY and CDR2 is SMNVEV (reference sequence). The CDR3 is 16 residues long. Trimming removed 5 bases from V and 4 bases from J, with 18 bases in between. This chain connects TRBV27 to TRBJ1-3; no reliable D call. What was sequenced was naive CD8+ T cells from PBMCs. The sequence was collected from a man between 18 and 35 years old in good health. Some clones in this sample may be carry-over from other donors' samples. CDR3 in amino acids: CASSPQMYGKGNTIYF. CDR3 DNA: TGTGCCAGCAGTCCCCAAATGTATGGGAAAGGAAACACCATATATTTT.